Here is one T cell receptor (beta chain) with its context. The junction differs from germline at one of its ends, possibly a read error. The CDR3 totals 11 residues. Germline CDR1 reads MNHNY; CDR2 reads SVGAGI (reference sequence). The data belong to a study of OX40 agonist ivuxolimab in advanced cancers. In the study overall: Hepatocellular carcinoma, melanoma, renal cell or head and neck cancer occurred in dose-escalation patients.

Profiled with immunoSEQ multiplex PCR; TCRdb holds only in-frame clones, not every one. The sample contains some 45,000 clones, around 90% of which appear only once. The rearrangement links TRBV6-6 to TRBJ2-2; D is possibly TRBD2 (5 bases). The sequenced sample was CD4+ or CD8+ T cells sorted from blood, obtained in a trial of the OX40 agonist ivuxolimab. This clonotype was obtained from an adult with an advanced solid tumor such as melanoma, head and neck, liver or kidney cancer. For the CDR3, the DNA is TGTGCCAGCAGTGTGACCGGGAAGCTGTTTTTT. Amino acid sequence: CASSVTGKLFF.